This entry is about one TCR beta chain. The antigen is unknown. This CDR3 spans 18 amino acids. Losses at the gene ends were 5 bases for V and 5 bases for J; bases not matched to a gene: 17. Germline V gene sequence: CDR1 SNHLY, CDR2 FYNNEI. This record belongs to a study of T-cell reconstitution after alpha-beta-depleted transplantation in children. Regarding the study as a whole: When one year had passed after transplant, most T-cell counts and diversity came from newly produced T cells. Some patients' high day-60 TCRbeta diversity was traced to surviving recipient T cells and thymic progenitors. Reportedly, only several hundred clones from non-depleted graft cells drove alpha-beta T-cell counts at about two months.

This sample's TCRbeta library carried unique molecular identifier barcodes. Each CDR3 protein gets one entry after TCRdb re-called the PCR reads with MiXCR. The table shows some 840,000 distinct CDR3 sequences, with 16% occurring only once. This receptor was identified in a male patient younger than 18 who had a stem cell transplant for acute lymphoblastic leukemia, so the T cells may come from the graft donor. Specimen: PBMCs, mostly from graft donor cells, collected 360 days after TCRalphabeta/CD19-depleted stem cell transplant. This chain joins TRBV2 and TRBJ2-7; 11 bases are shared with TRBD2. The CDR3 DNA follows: TGTGCCAGCAGTCATAATACTGCTAGCGGGAGGACTGCCAACGAGCAGTACTTC. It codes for CASSHNTASGRTANEQYF.